The 27 T cell receptor beta chains below come from one sample, sequenced in a study of beta chain features in type 1 diabetes. Study-wide results and caveats: Shorter TCRB CDR3s, moderately but significantly so, marked every one of the four CD4+ subsets in Type 1 diabetes patients.

Isolated RNA was reverse transcribed in full, so expressed TCRB transcripts were sequenced. TCRdb's copy holds only in-frame clones and misses some; the assay was immunoSEQ multiplex PCR. This sample yields 350,000 to 450,000 clones, of which around 12% are seen a single time; around 0.0099% belongs to the top ten. No antigen has been assigned to these receptors. Material for sequencing was naive CD4+ T cells from blood. These receptors came from a woman younger than 35 with type 1 diabetes.

The J gene is TRBJ2-7, the V gene TRBV5-1, with a tentative D call TRBD2 (6 bases). In germline, CDR1 is SGHRS, CDR2 YFSETQ. Trimming removed 8 bases from V and 2 bases from J, with 14 bases in between. This CDR3 has 13 residues. CDR3 protein: CASTRDFPYEQYF. DNA for the CDR3: TGCGCCAGTACCCGGGACTTCCCCTACGAGCAGTACTTC.

V usage is TRBV27 and J usage is TRBJ2-1, with 12 bases identical to TRBD2. The CDR3 is 16 amino acids. The V gene end was trimmed by 5 bases and the J gene end by 6 bases; junction bases not matched to a gene: 8. CDR1 and CDR2 (germline): MNHEY, SMNVEV (reference sequence). The CDR3 nucleotides read TGTGCCAGCAGTCCAACCCGACTAGCGGGAGCCAATGAGCAGTTCTTC. As protein: CASSPTRLAGANEQFF.

V gene TRBV6-1 combines with J gene TRBJ1-6; tentative D call: TRBD1 (6 bases). The V gene lost 6 bases and the J gene lost 8 bases, with 17 bases spanning the gap. CDR1 is MNHNS and CDR2 is SASEGT in the germline V gene. This CDR3 region has 15 residues. The CDR3 is CASRGQLPADSPLHF. The CDR3 DNA reads as TGTGCCAGCAGGGGACAACTGCCAGCTGATTCACCCCTCCACTTT.

The chain combines TRBV5-1 with TRBJ2-7; tentatively, D is TRBD1 (5 bases). The V gene's germline CDR1 is SGHRS and CDR2 YFSETQ. V shed 4 bases and J shed 7 bases, with 15 bases lying between them. The CDR3 runs 13 residues. The CDR3: CASSPAQAGEQYF. Written as DNA, the CDR3 is TGCGCCAGCAGCCCGGCACAGGCTGGGGAGCAGTACTTC.

There are a few counts of this clone. At one end the junction does not follow the germline gene, possibly because of a read error. The chain is built from TRBV7-7 and TRBJ2-5; 9 positions agree with TRBD1. CDR3 size: 17 residues. Per the germline V gene, CDR1 is SSHAT and CDR2 is FNYEAQ (reference sequence). Here the CDR3 reads CASSLAPPGQGRETQYF. CDR3 nucleotide sequence: TGTGCTAGCAGCTTAGCCCCCCCTGGACAGGGGCGCGAGACCCAGTACTTC.

On this clone itself: This CDR3 is also generated by other DNA sequences in the sample. This chain connects TRBV7-9 to TRBJ2-5; 7 bases fit TRBD2. Per germline, CDR1 SEHNR and CDR2 FQNEAQ (reference sequence). V shed 2 bases, J shed 4 bases, and the junction held 1 base outside the gene matches. The CDR3 sequence is 13 residues long. The DNA of the CDR3 is TGTGCCAGCAGCTTATGGGGGGGAGAGACCCAGTACTTC. Translated, it gives CASSLWGGETQYF.

This clone was detected a few times. The rearrangement uses TRBV28 and TRBJ2-7; 9 nucleotides match TRBD1. The CDR3 is 15 residues long. CDR1 and CDR2 (germline): MDHEN, SYDVKM. V lost 4 bases and J lost 3; bases outside the gene matches: 7. The CDR3 region has the DNA TGTGCCAGCAGTTCCCCCGCGACAGGGGGCTACGAGCAGTACTTC. Its protein is CASSSPATGGYEQYF.

To note about this clone: Other DNA variants within this sample encode the same CDR3. The chain employs TRBV28 and TRBJ2-5; D unclear. The CDR3 is 12 residues long. V lost 1 base and J lost 5, with 5 bases in between. CDR1 and CDR2 from the germline V gene are MDHEN and SYDVKM. Here the CDR3 reads CASSLLRETQYF. CDR3 in DNA: TGTGCCAGCAGTTTATTGAGGGAGACCCAGTACTTC.

This chain uses TRBV28 with TRBJ2-7, with D maybe TRBD2 (5 bases). The CDR3 contains 13 residues. The ends were cut back, 8 bases at V and 4 bases at J, with 15 bases in the middle. Per the germline V gene, CDR1 is MDHEN and CDR2 is SYDVKM. Written as DNA, the CDR3 is TGTGCCAGCCTTTCGGGGATATTATACGAGCAGTACTTC. Translation: CASLSGILYEQYF.

The rearrangement joins TRBV13 to TRBJ1-2; D unclear. CDR3 size: 11 residues. V lost 5 bases, J lost 5 bases, and 6 bases lay in between. Germline-derived CDR1 and CDR2 are PRHDT and FYEKMQ (reference sequence). CDR3 bases: TGTGCCAGCAGCACGGGGTATGGCTACACCTTC. Its translation is CASSTGYGYTF.

This clone was counted only a few times. The chain has TRBV5-1 and TRBJ2-7; D gene ambiguous. CDR3 length: 12 amino acids. CDR1 is SGHRS and CDR2 is YFSETQ in the germline V gene. The V and J ends lost 6 bases and 3 bases respectively, with 10 bases between them. CDR3 sequence: CASMNSSYEQYF. The CDR3 bases are TGCGCCAGCATGAACAGCAGCTACGAGCAGTACTTC.

This clone was observed a handful of times. Other DNA sequences of this sample code for an identical CDR3. The rearrangement uses TRBV4-3 and TRBJ2-1; 11 nucleotides align to TRBD2. V trimming: 3 bases; J trimming: 7 bases; junction bases outside the gene matches: 5. CDR1 and CDR2 from the germline V gene are LGHNA and YSLEER. The CDR3 consists of 15 residues. CDR3 sequence (DNA): TGCGCCAGCAGCCAGGTATCTAGCGGGAGGAATGAGCAGTTCTTC. Translation gives CASSQVSSGRNEQFF.

The genes are TRBV27 and TRBJ2-7; 8 positions match TRBD1. CDR3 length equals 13 residues. The J segment lost 7 bases and the V segment lost 7 bases, leaving 9 bases of the junction unmatched. Germline V gene data show CDR1 as MNHEY and CDR2 as SMNVEV (reference sequence). The CDR3 spells CASTYGQGGEQYF. The CDR3 DNA reads as TGTGCCAGCACCTACGGACAGGGCGGGGAGCAGTACTTC.

This clone was observed a single time. The V and J genes are TRBV7-9 and TRBJ1-6, with unresolved D. V was trimmed by 1 base and J by 10 bases, leaving 17 bases between them. CDR1 is SEHNR and CDR2 is FQNEAQ in the germline V gene (reference sequence). The CDR3 totals 16 residues. CDR3 residues: CASSLGPGESSSPLHF. The CDR3 DNA sequence: TGTGCCAGCAGCTTAGGGCCCGGGGAGTCAAGCTCACCCCTCCACTTT.

This clone has a handful of counts. The chain links TRBV6-5 to TRBJ1-2; 7 bases map to TRBD1. Trimming cost V 5 bases and J 8 bases; bases outside gene matches: 8. Germline CDR1 MNHEY, CDR2 SVGAGI. This CDR3 spans 13 amino acids. The chain's CDR3 is CASSRGQVKGYTF. The CDR3 DNA follows: TGTGCCAGCAGTCGTGGACAGGTTAAGGGCTACACCTTC.

The chain carries TRBV6-1 and TRBJ1-5; D uncertain. The CDR3 is 13 residues long. Germline V gene data show CDR1 as MNHNS and CDR2 as SASEGT. The V end was cut by 11 bases, the J end by 1 base, with 12 bases between. Here the CDR3 reads CAGGVLSNQPQHF. The CDR3 bases are TGTGCCGGCGGGGTGTTGAGCAATCAGCCCCAGCATTTT.

This clone has a handful of counts. The chain recombines TRBV28 with TRBJ2-6, with D maybe TRBD1 (5 bases). Deletions cut 5 bases from V and 7 bases from J, with 18 bases between. Germline CDR1 is MDHEN and CDR2 is SYDVKM. The CDR3 covers 16 residues. CDR3 bases: TGTGCCAGCAGTCAAGCCCAGGGTGTCCGTGCCAACGTCCTGACTTTC. Translation: CASSQAQGVRANVLTF.

This clone appeared a few times. The chain links TRBV7-2 to TRBJ2-7; 8 positions agree with TRBD2. The CDR3 is 15 residues long. Trimming at V came to 0 bases and at J to 1 base, leaving 2 bases not matched to a gene. Germline V gene data show CDR1 as SGHTA and CDR2 as FQGNSA. The CDR3 DNA sequence: TGTGCCAGCAGCTTAGCCGGGACTAGTTCCTACGAGCAGTACTTC. Translating gives CASSLAGTSSYEQYF.

The chain uses TRBV29-1 and TRBJ1-4, with TRBD1 matching over 7 bases. The CDR3 has 14 amino acids. V dropped 3 bases and J dropped 7; count of bases not matched to a gene: 8. From germline, CDR1 is SQVTM and CDR2 ANQGSEA. Written as DNA, the CDR3 is TGCAGCGTTGACAGGGGGACTCAGGGTGAAAAACTGTTTTTT. Encoded protein: CSVDRGTQGEKLFF.

The V call is TRBV18, the J call TRBJ2-7, with TRBD1 identical over 7 bases. Germline CDR1 is KGHSH and CDR2 is LQKENI. The J segment lost 6 bases and the V segment lost 2 bases, leaving 4 bases of the junction unmatched. The CDR3 is made up of 13 amino acids. The chain's CDR3 is CASSPGTELEQYF. CDR3 nucleotide sequence: TGTGCCAGCTCACCAGGGACAGAGCTCGAGCAGTACTTC. Full variable domain (outside the CDR3, taken from reference TRBV18 and TRBJ2-7): NAGVMQNPRHLVRRRGQEARLRCSPMKGHSHVYWYRQLPEEGLKFMVYLQKENIIDESGMPKERFSAEFPKEGPSILRIQQVVRGDSAAYFCASSPGTELEQYFGPGTRLTVT.

The chain joins TRBV4-1 to TRBJ2-1; tentatively, D is TRBD2 (6 bases). Looked up from germline, CDR1 is MGHRA and CDR2 is YSYEKL. This CDR3 has 14 residues. Between the trimmed V and J ends, which lost 5 bases and 12 bases, there was a span of 20 bases. The CDR3 spells CASSEILDYTRQFF. DNA for the CDR3: TGCGCCAGCAGCGAGATTCTGGACTATACCCGGCAGTTCTTC.

The chain combines TRBV11-3 with TRBJ2-5; a weak D match, TRBD2 (5 bases). Germline CDR1 SGHNT, CDR2 YENEEA. The germline V and J ends were trimmed by 4 bases and 5 bases, with 17 bases remaining between them. The CDR3 covers 15 residues. The CDR3 sequence: CASSSSGGEMETQYF. The CDR3 DNA sequence: TGTGCCAGCAGCTCGTCCGGTGGGGAGATGGAGACCCAGTACTTC.

This clone was seen more than once but under ten times. V is TRBV28 and J is TRBJ2-7; 7 bases are a match to TRBD2. V was clipped by 7 bases and J by 2 bases; unmatched bases: 14. This CDR3 is 16 amino acids long. Germline assignment: CDR1 MDHEN and CDR2 SYDVKM. CDR3 amino acids: CASTRGSSGIAYEQYF. DNA of the CDR3: TGTGCCAGCACCCGCGGCAGCAGCGGGATAGCCTACGAGCAGTACTTC.

This clone was counted a few times. This chain links TRBV28 with TRBJ2-1; D perhaps matches TRBD2 (6 bases). Germline lookup yields CDR1 MDHEN and CDR2 SYDVKM. With 4 bases removed from V and 1 base from J, the gap between germline ends came to 11 bases. This CDR3 comprises 15 residues. CDR3 sequence (DNA): TGTGCCAGCAGTTCCGGGGGTTTGTCCTACAATGAGCAGTTCTTC. Translated, it gives CASSSGGLSYNEQFF.

V is TRBV5-4 and J is TRBJ1-3; 7 nucleotides line up with TRBD1. The germline V gene has CDR1 SGHNT and CDR2 YYREEE (reference sequence). CDR3 length equals 13 residues. With V trimmed by 2 bases and J by 8 bases, 4 bases remained unmatched. Here the CDR3 DNA reads TGTGCCAGCAGCTTAGGGGGCTCGGACACCATATATTTT. Translated: CASSLGGSDTIYF. The full variable domain, completed using reference TRBV5-4 and TRBJ1-3, is ETGVTQSPTHLIKTRGQQVTLRCSSQSGHNTVSWYQQALGQGPQFIFQYYREEENGRGNFPPRFSGLQFPNYSSELNVNALELDDSALYLCASSLGGSDTIYFGEGSWLTVV.

Only a few counts were recorded for this clone. The chain employs TRBV6-6 and TRBJ2-2; 9 positions agree with TRBD1. CDR3 length: 15 residues. Germline CDR1 and CDR2: MNHNY and SVGAGI (reference sequence). With V trimmed by 6 bases and J by 5 bases, 7 bases remained unmatched. The chain's CDR3 is CASSNSGTGTGELFF. In nucleotides, the CDR3 is TGTGCCAGCAGCAATTCCGGGACAGGGACCGGGGAGCTGTTTTTT.

This clone was observed a handful of times. V and J are TRBV30 and TRBJ2-7, with TRBD2 matching 15 bases. The CDR3 contains 16 residues. Germline V gene lookup returns CDR1 GTSNPN and CDR2 SVGIG (reference sequence). The V and J ends lost 3 bases and 5 bases, in that order; junction bases with no gene match: 8. CDR3 residues: CAWRAPRTSGRDEQYF. The CDR3 nucleotides are TGTGCCTGGAGGGCGCCCCGGACTAGCGGGAGGGACGAGCAGTACTTC.